The present T cell receptor (beta chain) was sequenced within a study of response to subunit inactivated influenza vaccine. Study findings and constraints: The authors offered the suggestion that each seasonal influenza vaccination recruits few new T cells.

A single record per CDR3 protein comes from TCRdb applying MiXCR to the RT-PCR reads. The repertoire has about 700,000 distinct CDR3 sequences, more than 11% of them found once; the top ten carry approximately 6.5%. Concerning this clonotype itself: Its antigen is unknown.

Between the trimmed V and J ends, which lost 3 bases and 7 bases, there was a span of 13 bases. The CDR3 has 12 amino acids. Germline CDR1 reads GTSNPN; CDR2 reads SVGIG (reference sequence). The sequenced sample was PBMCs from blood, obtained 14 to 15 days before vaccination. The sequence came from a man aged 45-60 years who received an inactivated influenza vaccine. The rearrangement links TRBV30 to TRBJ2-7; perhaps TRBD2 as D (6 bases). The CDR3 region has the DNA TGTGCCTGGAGCTGGGGGGATCAGGAGCAGTACTTC. This sequence encodes CAWSWGDQEQYF.